This passage covers 17 T cell receptor beta chains from one sample sequenced in a study of blood T cells in healthy people across ages. Through a sample-barcoded 5' primer and a J-beta primer mix, a second PCR was run for roughly 6 to 11 cycles. TCRdb re-analysed the 5' RACE reads in MiXCR, keeping a single row per CDR3 protein. This table holds about 800,000 distinct CDR3 sequences, about 62% found once. Sequenced input: blood. These receptors all stem from a man younger than 40 in good health.

This clonotype was seen just once. The rearrangement uses TRBV20-1 and TRBJ2-3; D is possibly TRBD2 (5 bases). Trimming took off 4 bases at V and 2 bases at J, with 13 bases between the two ends. The CDR3 totals 14 residues. The V gene's germline CDR1 is DFQATT and CDR2 SNEGSKA (reference sequence). The CDR3: CSATETMITDTQYF. The DNA for the CDR3 is TGCAGTGCTACTGAGACTATGATCACAGATACGCAGTATTTT.

The rearrangement joins TRBV27 to TRBJ2-7, with a weak D call TRBD1 (6 bases). This CDR3 spans 16 amino acids. Trimming left V 4 bases short and J 5 bases short, with 21 bases between. Germline V gene data show CDR1 as MNHEY and CDR2 as SMNVEV (reference sequence). CDR3 nucleotide sequence: TGTGCCAGCAGTTCCCCTACGGACCCAGGGGAAAACGAGCAGTACTTC. Its protein is CASSSPTDPGENEQYF.

The CDR3 DNA is TGTGCCAGCAGCTCTACAAGCGGGACCTTCTACAATGAGCAGTTCTTC. Protein: CASSSTSGTFYNEQFF. This sequence joins TRBV5-6 and TRBJ2-1; 7 positions agree with TRBD2. Per germline, CDR1 SGHDT and CDR2 YYEEEE. This CDR3 region has 16 residues. The V segment lost 3 bases and the J segment 3 bases; nucleotides outside the gene matches: 9. Full variable domain (missing parts from reference TRBV5-6 and TRBJ2-1): DAGVTQSPTHLIKTRGQQVTLRCSPKSGHDTVSWYQQALGQGPQFIFQYYEEEERQRGNFPDRFSGHQFPNYSSELNVNALLLGDSALYLCASSSTSGTFYNEQFFGPGTRLTVL.

The genes are TRBV25-1 and TRBJ1-1; 8 bases fit TRBD1. V dropped 4 bases and J dropped 4; count of bases not matched to a gene: 5. CDR1 is MGHDK, CDR2 SYGVNS, per germline. The length of the CDR3 is 14 residues. The CDR3 protein is CASSVTGDGTEAFF. The CDR3 DNA sequence: TGTGCCAGCAGTGTGACAGGGGACGGCACTGAAGCTTTCTTT.

This chain links TRBV18 with TRBJ2-1, with 11 bases fitting TRBD2. Germline V gene data show CDR1 as KGHSH and CDR2 as LQKENI. J gave up 3 bases and V 5 bases, and 9 bases lay outside the gene matches. The CDR3 covers 17 residues. CDR3 amino acids: CASSALGGTSGYNEQFF. The CDR3 DNA reads TGTGCCAGCTCAGCTCTGGGCGGGACTAGCGGCTACAATGAGCAGTTCTTC.

This clonotype has just a few counts. J is TRBJ2-4 and V is TRBV3-1, with TRBD2 as a possible D gene (6 bases). Germline values: CDR1 LGHDT, CDR2 YNNKEL (reference sequence). Deletions cut 1 base from V and 6 bases from J, with 13 bases between. The CDR3 runs 15 residues. Here the CDR3 DNA reads TGTGCCAGCAGCCAAGTAGGGCAGGGAGGAAACATTCAGTACTTC. Its translation is CASSQVGQGGNIQYF.

The chain couples TRBV24-1 to TRBJ2-3, with 10 positions matching TRBD2. With 3 bases clipped from V and 0 bases from J, the junction kept 5 bases outside the gene matches. Per germline, CDR1 KGHDR and CDR2 SFDVKD. The CDR3 is 17 amino acids. The CDR3 region is CATSDPSGGVSTDTQYF. The CDR3 DNA reads as TGTGCCACCAGTGATCCTAGCGGGGGAGTTAGCACAGATACGCAGTATTTT.

V and J are TRBV28 and TRBJ2-7; D might be TRBD2 (5 bases). Between the trimmed V and J ends, which lost 6 bases and 8 bases, there was a span of 20 bases. The CDR3 spans 14 residues. Per germline, CDR1 MDHEN and CDR2 SYDVKM. CDR3 DNA sequence: TGTGCCAGCAGGAGTATAGACACGTGGAGGAAGCAGTACTTC. Its translation: CASRSIDTWRKQYF.

This clonotype was seen more than once but under ten times. The rearrangement links TRBV20-1 to TRBJ2-7, with D uncertain. CDR1 is DFQATT and CDR2 is SNEGSKA in the germline V gene (reference sequence). There are 11 residues in the CDR3. Trimming left V 4 bases short and J 5 bases short, with 9 bases between. In DNA form, the CDR3 reads TGCAGTGCTAAGGGTTACAACGAGCAGTACTTC. This codes for CSAKGYNEQYF.

The V call is TRBV6-6, the J call TRBJ2-3; 8 positions match TRBD2. V lost 10 bases, J lost 5 bases, and 11 bases stayed unmatched. The CDR3 has 14 amino acids. Germline CDR1 MNHNY, CDR2 SVGAGI (reference sequence). CDR3 sequence reads: CATIREGPVDTQYF. The CDR3 coding sequence is TGTGCCACCATACGGGAGGGGCCAGTAGATACGCAGTATTTT.

The chain combines TRBV20-1 with TRBJ2-1; TRBD2 matches 7 bases. Germline V gives CDR1 DFQATT, CDR2 SNEGSKA (reference sequence). The CDR3 extends over 16 amino acids. Germline trimming cut 3 bases from V and 7 bases from J; bases unmatched to any gene: 15. CDR3 sequence reads: CSARVLAELLGNEQFF. DNA of the CDR3: TGCAGTGCTAGGGTTCTAGCGGAACTCCTCGGGAATGAGCAGTTCTTC.

The chain has TRBV27 and TRBJ1-5; D call uncertain. V lost 5 bases, J lost 5 bases, and 10 bases lay in between. Looked up from germline, CDR1 is MNHEY and CDR2 is SMNVEV (reference sequence). This CDR3 has 13 residues. The CDR3 nucleotides read TGTGCCAGCAGTCTGGACGGGTATCAGCCCCAGCATTTT. This encodes CASSLDGYQPQHF.

The chain couples TRBV11-3 to TRBJ2-3; D uncertain. V was shortened by 5 bases and J by 3 bases, with 15 bases between the two germline ends. Per germline, CDR1 SGHNT and CDR2 YENEEA. CDR3 size: 15 residues. The CDR3 DNA is TGTGCCAGCAGCCCCGGCCCCACAGAAACAGATACGCAGTATTTT. It codes for CASSPGPTETDTQYF.

The chain carries TRBV28 and TRBJ2-1, with 8 bases matching TRBD2. Trimming at V came to 10 bases and at J to 9 bases, leaving 23 bases not matched to a gene. The CDR3 sequence is 17 residues long. Germline loops: CDR1 MDHEN, CDR2 SYDVKM. Written as DNA, the CDR3 is TGTGCCACCGGCCGGAGCGGGAGAGCCTCCATAATCGGTGAGCAGTTCTTC. Encoded protein: CATGRSGRASIIGEQFF. The entire variable domain, with the rest obtained from reference TRBV28 and TRBJ2-1, is as follows: DVKVTQSSRYLVKRTGEKVFLECVQDMDHENMFWYRQDPGLGLRLIYFSYDVKMKEKGDIPEGYSVSREKKERFSLILESASTNQTSMYLCATGRSGRASIIGEQFFGPGTRLTVL.

The chain is built from TRBV20-1 and TRBJ1-4; 8 bases line up with TRBD1. This CDR3 is 15 amino acids long. The V gene end was trimmed by 3 bases and the J gene end by 3 bases; junction bases not matched to a gene: 6. Germline CDR1 reads DFQATT; CDR2 reads SNEGSKA (reference sequence). This CDR3 reads CSARDDRGANEKLFF. CDR3 in DNA: TGCAGTGCTAGGGACGACAGGGGTGCTAATGAAAAACTGTTTTTT.

The chain is built from TRBV7-9 and TRBJ2-1; no clear D. The germline CDR1 and CDR2 sequences are SEHNR and FQNEAQ (reference sequence). This CDR3 is built from 12 residues. The V and J ends lost 4 bases and 9 bases respectively, with 10 bases between them. CDR3 region: CASSSPRSEQFF. CDR3 sequence (DNA): TGTGCCAGCAGCTCCCCGCGCAGTGAGCAGTTCTTC.

The V call is TRBV12-3 or TRBV12-4, the J call TRBJ2-7; no firm D call. The ends were cut back, 1 base at V and 7 bases at J, with 11 bases in the middle. The CDR3 is 13 amino acids. DNA of the CDR3: TGTGCCAGCAGTTTAGGGAAAGTCTGGGAGCAGTACTTC. Protein product: CASSLGKVWEQYF.